This T cell receptor beta chain derives from a study of Ad26.COV2.S vaccination and SARS-CoV-2 variants. Across the whole study: Ad26.COV2.S was injected intramuscularly once or twice, 56 days apart.

V lost 0 bases, J lost 1 base, and 9 bases lay in between. The CDR3 sequence is 15 residues long. Germline CDR1 reads ENHRY; CDR2 reads SYGVKD. Clones were read by immunoSEQ multiplex PCR, and TCRdb kept only the in-frame ones, dropping some. The sample records hundreds of thousands of clones, 89% being singletons. Whole-study results and caveats: Placebo and vaccine recipients had non-spike TCR breadth that was similar.

In this sample, this clone turned up once. What it binds is unknown. Treatment indicated: 15 to 20 received Ad26.COV2.S at low or high dose, single or two shots; several received placebo; per-sample allocation not given. Each sample was drawn 63 days after the first injection (of vaccine or placebo). Donation was by an adult aged 18-55 years who was in Boston. The vaccine delivered Wuhan-strain SARS-CoV-2 spike through an Ad26 vector. V usage is TRBV10-3 and J usage is TRBJ1-1; D perhaps matches TRBD1 (6 bases). The receptor was isolated from a person aged 18-60 years who received the Ad26.COV2.S COVID-19 vaccine or a placebo. The specimen was peripheral blood, collected in a trial of Ad26.COV2.S vaccine versus placebo. The CDR3 protein is CAISESTGPNTEAFF. Here the CDR3 DNA reads TGTGCCATCAGTGAGTCAACAGGGCCGAACACTGAAGCTTTCTTT.